This T cell receptor (beta chain) was captured by sequencing in a study of vaccination effects on CD4 cells after COVID-19. Study observations and caveats: Infection-derived and vaccine-derived clones contracted markedly late after vaccination.

The V gene's germline CDR1 is SGHTA and CDR2 FQGNSA. The V end lost 5 bases, the J end lost 7 bases, and 12 bases lay between the germline ends. This CDR3 comprises 13 residues. Notes on this clone: Its antigen is still unknown.

Antigen-specific CD4+ T cells expanded by the ViraFEST assay with viral peptide pools were then sequenced. Isolating CD4+ T cells followed approximately ten days of culture. Nucleocapsid antibody tests were negative, and the vaccine recipients had no prior SARS-CoV-2 infection. IL-2 at 10 IU/ml and peptides at around 9.6 ug/ml were added to cultured PBMC, approximately 1.9 million per well. Sequencing was performed with immunoSEQ multiplex PCR; in TCRdb, only in-frame clones are kept and a portion is missing. This sample has roughly 42,000 clones, with 70% found just once. The source is a human donor who received a COVID-19 vaccine. Sequenced here: CD4+ T cells from PBMCs cultured with HCoV-OC43 spike peptides, sampled before COVID-19 vaccination. As for subset: HCoV-OC43 spike overlapping peptide pool stimulation. The chain has TRBV7-2 and TRBJ1-5; D unresolved. The CDR3 DNA reads as TGTGCCAGCAGCCTCCCCCCCCCACAGCCCCAGCATTTT. Amino acid sequence: CASSLPPPQPQHF.